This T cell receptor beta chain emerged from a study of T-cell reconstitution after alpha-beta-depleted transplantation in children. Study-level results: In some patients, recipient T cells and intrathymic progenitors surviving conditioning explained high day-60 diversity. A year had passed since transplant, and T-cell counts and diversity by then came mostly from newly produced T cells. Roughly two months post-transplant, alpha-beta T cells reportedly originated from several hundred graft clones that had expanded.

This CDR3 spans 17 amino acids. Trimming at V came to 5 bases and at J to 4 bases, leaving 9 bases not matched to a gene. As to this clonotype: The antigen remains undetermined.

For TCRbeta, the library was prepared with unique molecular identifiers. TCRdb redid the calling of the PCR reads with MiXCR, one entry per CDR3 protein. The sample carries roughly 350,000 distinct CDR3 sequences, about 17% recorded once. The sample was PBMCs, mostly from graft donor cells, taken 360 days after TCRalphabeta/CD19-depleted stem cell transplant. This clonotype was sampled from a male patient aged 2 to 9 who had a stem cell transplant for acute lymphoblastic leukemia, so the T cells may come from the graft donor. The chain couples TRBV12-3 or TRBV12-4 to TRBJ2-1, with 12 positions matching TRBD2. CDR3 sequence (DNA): TGTGCCAGCAGTCCCCGACTAGCGGGAGTACAATACAATGAGCAGTTCTTC. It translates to CASSPRLAGVQYNEQFF.